This T cell receptor (beta chain) was recorded in a study of blood T cell repertoires in COVID-19. Produced via immunoSEQ multiplex PCR; TCRdb's table is partial and in-frame only. The data show 150,000 to 200,000 clones, about 83% seen once. The age range of participants was 18 to 89 years, with residence in under 30 US areas. Two negative PCRs, clearance, or symptom resolution had been documented for recovered Cohort 3 donors. The sequencing sample was made of PBMCs or T cells enriched from blood (not recorded which). This clonotype originated in a woman in her twenties or thirties who had recovered from COVID-19.

In DNA form, the CDR3 reads TGTGCCATCAGTGAGACCACTAGCGGGATCTCTAACGAGCAGTACTTC. Protein sequence: CAISETTSGISNEQYF. The rearrangement uses TRBV10-3 and TRBJ2-7; 10 nucleotides align to TRBD2. The germline gives CDR1 ENHRY, CDR2 SYGVKD. This CDR3 region has 16 residues. J was trimmed by 5 bases and V by 2 bases; bases with no gene match: 9.